These T cell receptor beta chains were read from a single sample in a study of T-cell reconstitution after alpha-beta-depleted transplantation in children. From the PCR reads, TCRdb called clonotypes with MiXCR, one entry per CDR3 protein. The top ten clones hold over 9.5% of a sample with 250,000 to 350,000 distinct CDR3 sequences, 20% to 30% of them seen once. Sequencing used PBMCs, mostly from graft donor cells, obtained 180 days after TCRalphabeta/CD19-depleted stem cell transplant. These receptors originate from a male patient younger than 18 who had a stem cell transplant for acute lymphoblastic leukemia, so the T cells may come from the graft donor. Both conserved end residues are part of each CDR3. A D gene is named only where the DNA matches it firmly. Some rows mark clone size as missing; the rest say once, few, many or name a class of expanded clone.

D gene,J gene,V gene,clone size,CDR3 protein,CDR3 DNA
TRBD1,TRBJ2-2,TRBV5-1,-,CASSLWDSSGELFF,TGCGCCAGCAGCTTGTGGGACAGCTCCGGGGAGCTGTTTTTT
-,TRBJ2-1,TRBV15,few,CATSRDSDVDNEQFF,TGTGCCACCAGCAGAGATTCGGATGTTGACAATGAGCAGTTCTTC
-,TRBJ2-7,TRBV2,few,CASSEIFEQYF,TGTGCCAGCAGTGAGATTTTCGAGCAGTACTTC
-,TRBJ2-2,TRBV5-1,-,CASSLRLGNTGELFF,TGCGCCAGCAGCTTAAGGCTGGGGAACACCGGGGAGCTGTTTTTT
-,TRBJ1-6,TRBV20-1,-,CSAPEGVPYNSPLHF,TGCAGTGCTCCCGAGGGCGTACCCTATAATTCACCCCTCCACTTT
-,TRBJ2-1,TRBV6-2/TRBV6-3,few,CASTTLGGNEQFF,TGTGCCAGCACTACCCTCGGAGGGAATGAGCAGTTCTTC
-,TRBJ2-1,TRBV27,-,CASSFSGDYNEQFF,TGTGCCAGCAGTTTCAGCGGAGATTACAATGAGCAGTTCTTC
TRBD1,TRBJ2-7,TRBV6-5,once,CASSYNRGSTYEQYF,TGTGCCAGCAGTTATAACAGGGGTAGTACCTACGAGCAGTACTTC
-,TRBJ2-5,TRBV20-1,-,CSASETQYF,TGCAGTGCTTCTGAGACCCAGTACTTC
-,TRBJ1-5,TRBV20-1,few,CSARDPTHQPQHF,TGCAGTGCTAGAGATCCTACCCATCAGCCCCAGCATTTT
TRBD1,TRBJ2-7,TRBV7-9,-,CASRQGNRGEQYF,TGTGCCAGCAGGCAGGGGAACAGGGGCGAGCAGTACTTC
-,TRBJ2-7,TRBV9,-,CASSVAPNIFYEQYF,TGTGCCAGCAGCGTAGCGCCTAACATATTCTACGAGCAGTACTTC
-,TRBJ2-1,TRBV7-3,few,CASSGRQQSYNEQFF,TGTGCCAGCAGCGGCCGACAGCAATCCTACAATGAGCAGTTCTTC
-,TRBJ1-4,TRBV20-1,-,CSAREGARGIEKLFF,TGCAGTGCTAGAGAGGGGGCCCGGGGAATTGAAAAACTGTTTTTT
-,TRBJ2-3,TRBV6-1,-,CASNLQGRGTDTQYF,TGTGCCAGCAATCTACAGGGTAGGGGCACAGATACGCAGTATTTT
-,TRBJ1-1,TRBV5-1,-,CASSSGDPNTEAFF,TGCGCCAGCAGCTCTGGGGACCCTAACACTGAAGCTTTCTTT
-,TRBJ2-7,TRBV15,-,CATREGYEQYF,TGTGCCACCAGGGAAGGTTACGAGCAGTACTTC
-,TRBJ2-7,TRBV5-1,few,CASSYDSSNPRYYEQYF,TGCGCCAGCAGCTACGACTCTTCCAATCCCCGTTACTACGAGCAGTACTTC
-,TRBJ2-5,TRBV15,-,CATSRASAGQETQYF,TGTGCCACCAGCAGAGCGTCGGCAGGCCAAGAGACCCAGTACTTC
-,TRBJ2-4,TRBV5-1,-,CASSLVPTDIAKNIQYF,TGCGCCAGCAGCTTGGTTCCCACAGACATAGCCAAAAACATTCAGTACTTC
-,TRBJ2-4,TRBV20-1,few,CSARAETVAKNIQYF,TGCAGTGCTAGAGCGGAGACGGTAGCCAAAAACATTCAGTACTTC
-,TRBJ1-2,TRBV20-1,-,CSASYGYTF,TGCAGTGCTAGCTATGGCTACACCTTC
-,TRBJ2-1,TRBV5-1,few,CASSLAIGGGYNEQFF,TGCGCCAGCAGCTTGGCCATAGGGGGAGGTTACAATGAGCAGTTCTTC
-,TRBJ1-2,TRBV20-1,-,CSARVRQGRNYGYTF,TGCAGTGCTAGAGTCCGGCAGGGACGGAACTATGGCTACACCTTC
-,TRBJ2-4,TRBV20-1,-,CSASYRLGGYIQYF,TGCAGTGCTAGTTACAGGCTAGGTGGATACATTCAGTACTTC
-,TRBJ2-1,TRBV10-3,many,CAISERGRDPYNEQFF,TGTGCCATCAGTGAGAGAGGCAGGGACCCCTACAATGAGCAGTTCTTC
-,TRBJ2-7,TRBV15,-,CATSRERRATYEQYF,TGTGCCACCAGCAGAGAACGTCGGGCGACCTACGAGCAGTACTTC
-,TRBJ2-1,TRBV27,-,CASRAGLFNEQFF,TGTGCCAGCAGGGCGGGACTCTTCAATGAGCAGTTCTTC
TRBD2,TRBJ2-5,TRBV5-1,-,CASSPSGRTPETQYF,TGCGCCAGCAGCCCGAGCGGGAGAACACCAGAGACCCAGTACTTC
-,TRBJ2-3,TRBV12-3/TRBV12-4,-,CASRTRQTSTDTQYF,TGTGCCAGCAGGACTAGACAAACTAGCACAGATACGCAGTATTTT
-,TRBJ1-2,TRBV4-1,few,CASSPEPDRNYGYTF,TGCGCCAGCAGCCCTGAGCCGGACCGAAACTATGGCTACACCTTC
-,TRBJ2-3,TRBV11-2,-,CASSPLISLIRHTQYF,TGTGCCAGCAGCCCCCTTATTTCACTTATCCGGCATACGCAGTATTTT
-,TRBJ2-7,TRBV9,-,CASSVYDGFYEQYF,TGTGCCAGCAGCGTTTACGACGGTTTTTACGAGCAGTACTTC
-,TRBJ1-1,TRBV20-1,few,CSARDPQGRNTEAFF,TGCAGTGCTAGAGACCCCCAGGGGAGAAACACTGAAGCTTTCTTT
TRBD1,TRBJ1-2,TRBV10-3,few,CAISDPRTGKINYGYTF,TGTGCCATCAGTGACCCCCGGACAGGGAAGATAAACTATGGCTACACCTTC